This T cell receptor beta chain emerged from a study of T cells in Graves' hyperthyroidism and ophthalmopathy. Points from the study as a whole: Stable hyperthyroidism was separated from ophthalmopathy by a model based on 13 V-J features. Blood also contained most expanded thyroid clonotypes above 0.001. Ophthalmopathy, which appeared later, was predicted by the model a median around 6 months before onset.

CDR1 is DFQATT and CDR2 is SNEGSKA in the germline V gene (reference sequence). V was pared by 5 bases and J by 6 bases, with 10 bases between. The CDR3 covers 12 residues. Thyroid ultrasound, orbital computed tomography, clinical symptoms, and serum thyroxine and TRAb underpinned diagnoses. With respect to this clonotype: Its antigen is unidentified.

The investigators amplified TCR beta CDR3 regions from RNA transcripts. The HTBI primer set served for first-round RT-PCR of the TCR CDR3. TCRdb reprocessed the multiplex PCR reads via MiXCR and lists one record per CDR3 protein. The sample includes fewer than 350,000 distinct CDR3 sequences, 21% of them seen just once. The chain is built from TRBV20-1 and TRBJ1-4; the D gene is possibly TRBD1 (6 bases). This TCR was recovered from a woman between 45 and 60 years old with Graves' hyperthyroidism. Sequencing was performed on blood. The CDR3 DNA reads as TGCAGTGCTCAAAAGGGGGATGAAAAACTGTTTTTT. Translation gives CSAQKGDEKLFF.